This passage covers 32 T cell receptor beta chains from one sample sequenced in a study of cytomegalovirus exposure and HLA in healthy donors (dated by TCRdb to about 2017). The library was generated by the immunoSEQ multiplex PCR assay. For the multiplex PCR, a mixture combining 60 forward primers for TCR Vbeta segments and 13 reverse primers for TCR Jbeta segments was used. TCRdb retrieved this table from immuneACCESS and kept in-frame rearrangements only. Not all clones are present; in checked studies, unresolved V genes account for under half, and no reason is known for the remainder. The sample yields some 180,000 clones; about three quarters were counted once. Together, the top ten hold around 1.6% of the sample. The sequencing input was PBMCs. Receptor source: a man between 18 and 35 years old in good health and CMV-seronegative.

The genes are TRBV19 and TRBJ1-6, with TRBD1 as a possible D gene (6 bases). The germline gives CDR1 LNHDA, CDR2 SQIVND (reference sequence). The V end lost 7 bases, the J end lost 10 bases, and 20 bases lay between the germline ends. This CDR3 has 15 residues. In nucleotides, the CDR3 is TGTGCCAGTACCCCAGAGACAGGCGGGTCGTCACCCCTCCACTTT. Amino acids: CASTPETGGSSPLHF.

This clone has just a few counts. The chain recombines TRBV2 with TRBJ1-1; D is unclear. The ends were cut back, 4 bases at V and 4 bases at J, with 10 bases in the middle. The CDR3 is 13 amino acids. CDR1 is SNHLY, CDR2 FYNNEI, per germline. Here the CDR3 DNA reads TGTGCCAGCAGTGGCCGGCGCGGCACTGAAGCTTTCTTT. This encodes CASSGRRGTEAFF. Supplemented by reference TRBV2 and TRBJ1-1, the full variable domain reads EPEVTQTPSHQVTQMGQEVILRCVPISNHLYFYWYRQILGQKVEFLVSFYNNEISEKSEIFDDQFSVERPDGSNFTLKIRSTKLEDSAMYFCASSGRRGTEAFFGQGTRLTVV.

This clone was recorded a few times. This rearrangement joins TRBV15 to TRBJ2-5, with a tentative D call TRBD2 (5 bases). V lost 5 bases to trimming and J lost 3 bases, with 13 bases between them. The germline CDR1 and CDR2 sequences are LNHNV and YYDKDF (reference sequence). The CDR3 spans 14 residues. The CDR3 region has the DNA TGTGCCACCAGCGACTGGACTGGGAAAGAGACCCAGTACTTC. Its protein is CATSDWTGKETQYF.

The V call is TRBV10-3, the J call TRBJ1-2, with D uncertain. Germline-derived CDR1 and CDR2 are ENHRY and SYGVKD. The CDR3 sequence is 14 residues long. V was trimmed by 0 bases and J by 1 base, leaving 6 bases between them. The CDR3 loop is CAISESQFNYGYTF. Written as DNA, the CDR3 is TGTGCCATCAGTGAGTCGCAGTTTAACTATGGCTACACCTTC.

This chain connects TRBV7-2 to TRBJ2-3; a weak D match, TRBD2 (5 bases). Germline V CDR1 and CDR2: SGHTA, FQGNSA. Trimming removed 1 base at V and 0 bases at J, with 11 bases between. This CDR3 comprises 16 residues. CDR3 sequence: CASSLGPGGSTDTQYF. Here the CDR3 DNA reads TGTGCCAGCAGCTTAGGGCCGGGCGGGAGCACAGATACGCAGTATTTT.

The V and J genes are TRBV15 and TRBJ1-4, with D maybe TRBD1 (5 bases). Between the trimmed V and J ends, which lost 0 bases and 7 bases, there was a span of 15 bases. This CDR3 spans 16 amino acids. CDR1 is LNHNV and CDR2 is YYDKDF in the germline V gene (reference sequence). CDR3 nucleotide sequence: TGTGCCACCAGCAGAGATCGGGGGGAACGGGGTGAAAAACTGTTTTTT. The encoded protein is CATSRDRGERGEKLFF.

The chain employs TRBV27 and TRBJ1-6; tentatively, D is TRBD1 (5 bases). From germline, CDR1 is MNHEY and CDR2 SMNVEV (reference sequence). This CDR3 has 17 residues. Trimming left V 3 bases short and J 6 bases short, with 18 bases between. DNA for the CDR3: TGTGCCAGCAGTTTGGTTTGGGGGGGGACGGGTAATTCACCCCTCCACTTT. Translated, it gives CASSLVWGGTGNSPLHF.

This rearrangement joins TRBV12-5 to TRBJ2-7; 9 bases line up with TRBD2. The J segment lost 2 bases and the V segment lost 10 bases, leaving 3 bases of the junction unmatched. Germline V gene data show CDR1 as LGHNT and CDR2 as FRNRAP. This CDR3 region has 12 residues. CDR3 sequence (DNA): TGTGCTAAAGCGGGGGGAACCTACGAGCAGTACTTC. This gives the protein CAKAGGTYEQYF.

This rearrangement joins TRBV6-9 to TRBJ2-7; D is perhaps TRBD1 (5 bases). Between the trimmed V and J ends, which lost 6 bases and 5 bases, there was a span of 5 bases. Germline-derived CDR1 and CDR2 are MNHGY and SVAAGI. The CDR3 has 10 amino acids. CDR3 coding DNA: TGTGCCAGCAGAGGGGACGAGCAGTACTTC. Its translation is CASRGDEQYF.

The chain employs TRBV7-6 and TRBJ1-2; 9 nucleotides match TRBD1. The CDR3 runs 18 residues. Germline V gene data show CDR1 as SGHVS and CDR2 as FNYEAQ. V was clipped by 1 base and J by 8 bases; unmatched bases: 17. Here the CDR3 reads CASSLGTGTGFFAVGYTF. CDR3 bases: TGTGCCAGCAGCTTAGGGACCGGGACAGGGTTTTTTGCGGTGGGCTACACCTTC.

The chain combines TRBV6-1 with TRBJ2-7; 7 bases match TRBD1. This CDR3 contains 11 residues. Germline V gives CDR1 MNHNS, CDR2 SASEGT. CDR3: CTTGVGYEQYF. CDR3 coding DNA: TGTACCACAGGGGTCGGCTACGAGCAGTACTTC.

The chain joins TRBV13 to TRBJ2-5, with a weak D call TRBD2 (6 bases). Trimming took 3 bases from V and 2 from J, leaving 10 bases between them. Germline V CDR1 and CDR2: PRHDT, FYEKMQ (reference sequence). The length of the CDR3 is 14 residues. The CDR3 here is CASSLRGQQETQYF. CDR3 coding DNA: TGTGCCAGCAGCTTGCGGGGCCAGCAAGAGACCCAGTACTTC.

This clone occurred once. V and J are TRBV2 and TRBJ2-6; 7 positions agree with TRBD1. Germline lookup yields CDR1 SNHLY and CDR2 FYNNEI. The junction had 11 bases not matched to a gene; V was cut back by 3 bases and J by 0 bases. CDR3 length equals 19 residues. The chain's CDR3 is CASSEETGLLVSGANVLTF. In DNA form, the CDR3 reads TGTGCCAGCAGTGAGGAGACAGGGCTACTCGTCTCTGGGGCCAACGTCCTGACTTTC.

This chain connects TRBV5-1 to TRBJ1-6; D possibly corresponds to TRBD1 (5 bases). Germline-derived CDR1 and CDR2 are SGHRS and YFSETQ. Trimming took 0 bases from V and 7 from J, leaving 17 bases between them. The CDR3 runs 17 residues. Here the CDR3 reads CASSLAGGATTNSPLHF. In DNA, the CDR3 is TGCGCCAGCAGCTTGGCGGGGGGAGCTACCACGAATTCACCCCTCCACTTT.

This clone has a handful of counts. The J gene is TRBJ1-6, the V gene TRBV5-1, with D unresolved. The CDR3 has 13 amino acids. V gave up 4 bases and J gave up 10 bases, with 12 bases separating them. CDR1 and CDR2 from the germline V gene are SGHRS and YFSETQ. The CDR3 DNA sequence: TGCGCCAGCAGCACGTTGACTAGCTCACCCCTCCACTTT. Its protein is CASSTLTSSPLHF. Combining the CDR3 with reference TRBV5-1 and TRBJ1-6 gives the whole variable domain KAGVTQTPRYLIKTRGQQVTLSCSPISGHRSVSWYQQTPGQGLQFLFEYFSETQRNKGNFPGRFSGRQFSNSRSEMNVSTLELGDSALYLCASSTLTSSPLHFGNGTRLTVT.

The chain links TRBV27 to TRBJ2-7, with TRBD1 matching over 7 bases. Per germline, CDR1 MNHEY and CDR2 SMNVEV (reference sequence). The CDR3 loop spans 14 amino acids. V was clipped by 6 bases and J by 2 bases; unmatched bases: 7. CDR3 sequence reads: CASRDTGAAYEQYF. The CDR3 DNA reads TGTGCCAGCAGGGATACAGGGGCAGCCTACGAGCAGTACTTC.

The CDR3 nucleotides read TGCGCCAGCAGCTCCAATTTCGGGGAGCTGTTTTTT. It encodes CASSSNFGELFF. V is TRBV5-1 and J is TRBJ2-2; D is uncertain. This CDR3 comprises 12 residues. Germline V lookup: CDR1 SGHRS, CDR2 YFSETQ. Between the trimmed V and J ends, which lost 3 bases and 7 bases, there was a span of 7 bases.

This chain joins TRBV5-6 and TRBJ2-1; 12 bases map to TRBD2. Germline V gene sequence: CDR1 SGHDT, CDR2 YYEEEE. Losses at the gene ends were 4 bases for V and 0 bases for J; bases not matched to a gene: 5. The CDR3 is 17 residues long. The CDR3 bases are TGTGCCAGCAGCGCCCTAGCGGGAGGGAGCTCCTACAATGAGCAGTTCTTC. Translated: CASSALAGGSSYNEQFF. The full variable domain, its missing parts supplied by reference TRBV5-6 and TRBJ2-1, is DAGVTQSPTHLIKTRGQQVTLRCSPKSGHDTVSWYQQALGQGPQFIFQYYEEEERQRGNFPDRFSGHQFPNYSSELNVNALLLGDSALYLCASSALAGGSSYNEQFFGPGTRLTVL.

This clone came up a few times. The chain combines TRBV28 with TRBJ2-7; D remains unclear. This CDR3 is 13 amino acids long. V was trimmed by 6 bases and J by 6 bases, leaving 15 bases between them. The germline gives CDR1 MDHEN, CDR2 SYDVKM. The CDR3 nucleotides read TGTGCCAGCAGGTCCCCGACCGGCGGCGAGCAGTACTTC. Amino acids: CASRSPTGGEQYF. The complete variable domain, with remaining parts taken from reference TRBV28 and TRBJ2-7, reads DVKVTQSSRYLVKRTGEKVFLECVQDMDHENMFWYRQDPGLGLRLIYFSYDVKMKEKGDIPEGYSVSREKKERFSLILESASTNQTSMYLCASRSPTGGEQYFGPGTRLTVT.

This chain connects TRBV5-4 to TRBJ1-3; D unresolved. The CDR3 sequence is 14 residues long. Germline CDR1 is SGHNT and CDR2 is YYREEE (reference sequence). V dropped 0 bases and J dropped 1 base, with 5 bases sitting between them. The CDR3 DNA sequence: TGTGCCAGCAGCTTGGGGCCATCTGGAAACACCATATATTTT. It translates to CASSLGPSGNTIYF.

The chain carries TRBV9 and TRBJ2-1; 9 bases match TRBD2. CDR3 length equals 15 residues. Germline CDR1 is SGDLS and CDR2 is YYNGEE. The ends lost 4 bases at V and 2 bases at J; junction bases unmatched: 4. In DNA form, the CDR3 reads TGTGCCAGCAGCACTAGCGGGTCGACCTACAATGAGCAGTTCTTC. Amino acid sequence: CASSTSGSTYNEQFF.

The chain has TRBV15 and TRBJ1-1; 7 nucleotides match TRBD1. The CDR3 length is 17 residues. Trimming took 2 bases from V and 3 from J; bases not matched to a gene: 12. Germline V gene sequence: CDR1 LNHNV, CDR2 YYDKDF (reference sequence). The CDR3 protein is CATSRRGYRGHDTEAFF. CDR3 coding DNA: TGTGCCACCAGCAGACGAGGGTACAGGGGACACGACACTGAAGCTTTCTTT.

This clone has a single count. This sequence joins TRBV10-3 and TRBJ1-2; the D gene is possibly TRBD1 (6 bases). Germline CDR1 reads ENHRY; CDR2 reads SYGVKD. The CDR3 contains 11 residues. Trimming took 8 bases from V and 6 from J, leaving 10 bases between them. CDR3 coding DNA: TGTGCCATCGAGGCAGGGGATGGCTACACCTTC. Its translation is CAIEAGDGYTF.

The V call is TRBV5-1, the J call TRBJ1-1, with a tentative D call TRBD1 (5 bases). This CDR3 contains 17 residues. Trimming removed 4 bases at V and 3 bases at J, with 22 bases between. Germline values: CDR1 SGHRS, CDR2 YFSETQ. This chain's CDR3 is CASSHIPAQVRDTEAFF. The CDR3 region has the DNA TGCGCCAGCAGCCATATACCCGCACAGGTACGGGACACTGAAGCTTTCTTT.

The chain recombines TRBV27 with TRBJ1-5; tentatively, D is TRBD1 (5 bases). V was trimmed by 2 bases and J by 9 bases, leaving 17 bases between them. CDR1 and CDR2 from the germline V gene are MNHEY and SMNVEV (reference sequence). The CDR3 consists of 15 residues. In DNA, the CDR3 is TGTGCCAGCAGTTTAGATAGGGCAGGGACTTGGCCCCAGCATTTT. It is translated as CASSLDRAGTWPQHF.

The table lists this clone with a count of one. The V and J genes are TRBV5-1 and TRBJ2-2; 9 bases map to TRBD1. Germline CDR1 is SGHRS and CDR2 is YFSETQ. J was trimmed by 3 bases and V by 2 bases; bases with no gene match: 5. The CDR3 contains 16 residues. As DNA, the CDR3 is TGCGCCAGCAGCTTTTCAGACAGGGGGGACACCGGGGAGCTGTTTTTT. Translation: CASSFSDRGDTGELFF.

Details on this clone: In the same sample, other DNA sequences code for this CDR3. CDR3 bases: TGTGCCAGTAGTGCCCGGGGGAATCAGCCCCAGCATTTT. Protein sequence: CASSARGNQPQHF. The chain employs TRBV19 and TRBJ1-5; weak D call: TRBD1 (5 bases). This CDR3 is 13 amino acids long. V lost 5 bases to trimming and J lost 4 bases, with 9 bases between them. Germline CDR1 is LNHDA and CDR2 is SQIVND (reference sequence). The full variable domain, with the rest looked up from reference TRBV19 and TRBJ1-5, is DGGITQSPKYLFRKEGQNVTLSCEQNLNHDAMYWYRQDPGQGLRLIYYSQIVNDFQKGDIAEGYSVSREKKESFPLTVTSAQKNPTAFYLCASSARGNQPQHFGDGTRLSIL.

The gene calls are TRBV6-6 and TRBJ2-3, with 8 bases identical to TRBD1. The CDR3 totals 15 residues. Germline CDR1 MNHNY, CDR2 SVGAGI (reference sequence). The V segment lost 5 bases and the J segment 2 bases; nucleotides outside the gene matches: 6. The CDR3, as DNA: TGTGCCAGCAGTCCGAGGACAGGGTACACAGATACGCAGTATTTT. Its protein is CASSPRTGYTDTQYF.

V gene TRBV19 combines with J gene TRBJ1-5, with unresolved D. Deletions cut 1 base from V and 0 bases from J, with 7 bases between. This CDR3 is 15 amino acids long. Germline V lookup: CDR1 LNHDA, CDR2 SQIVND (reference sequence). The CDR3 region has the DNA TGTGCCAGTAGTATAGTAGGAGATAGCAATCAGCCCCAGCATTTT. Protein: CASSIVGDSNQPQHF.

This clone occurred a few times. The chain employs TRBV20-1 and TRBJ1-2; the D gene is possibly TRBD1 (5 bases). Deletions cut 6 bases from V and 5 bases from J, with 10 bases between. The V gene's germline CDR1 is DFQATT and CDR2 SNEGSKA (reference sequence). The CDR3 totals 11 residues. The CDR3 sequence is CSAPGIYGYTF. The CDR3 DNA reads as TGCAGTGCACCAGGGATATATGGCTACACCTTC.

The chain couples TRBV7-2 to TRBJ2-2; D is possibly TRBD1 (5 bases). CDR1 and CDR2 (germline): SGHTA, FQGNSA. V was shortened by 5 bases and J by 0 bases, with 10 bases between the two germline ends. The CDR3 consists of 15 residues. The CDR3 nucleotides are TGTGCCAGCAGCCGCCGGACAACGAACACCGGGGAGCTGTTTTTT. Translation gives CASSRRTTNTGELFF.

This sequence joins TRBV9 and TRBJ2-2, with 8 bases that match TRBD2. Germline loops: CDR1 SGDLS, CDR2 YYNGEE. After removal of 4 bases from V and 5 bases from J, the junction contained 7 bases not matched to a gene. The CDR3 is 15 amino acids. The DNA of the CDR3 is TGTGCCAGCAGCATAGGGACTAGGGGGACCGGGGAGCTGTTTTTT. Its translation: CASSIGTRGTGELFF.